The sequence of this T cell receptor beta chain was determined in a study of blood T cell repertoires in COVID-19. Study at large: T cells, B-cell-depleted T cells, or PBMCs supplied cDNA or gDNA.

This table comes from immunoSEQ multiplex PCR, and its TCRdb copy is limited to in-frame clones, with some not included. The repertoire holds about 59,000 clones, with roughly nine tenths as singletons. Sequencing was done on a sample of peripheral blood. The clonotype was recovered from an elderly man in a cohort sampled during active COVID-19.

DNA of the CDR3: TGCAGCGTTGAAGACGGCTCCTACGAGCAGTACTTC. Translation: CSVEDGSYEQYF. The chain joins TRBV29-1 to TRBJ2-7; D gene ambiguous. The CDR3 consists of 12 residues. The germline V gene encodes CDR1 SQVTM and CDR2 ANQGSEA. Trimming pared 0 bases from V and 0 bases from J, leaving 3 bases between.